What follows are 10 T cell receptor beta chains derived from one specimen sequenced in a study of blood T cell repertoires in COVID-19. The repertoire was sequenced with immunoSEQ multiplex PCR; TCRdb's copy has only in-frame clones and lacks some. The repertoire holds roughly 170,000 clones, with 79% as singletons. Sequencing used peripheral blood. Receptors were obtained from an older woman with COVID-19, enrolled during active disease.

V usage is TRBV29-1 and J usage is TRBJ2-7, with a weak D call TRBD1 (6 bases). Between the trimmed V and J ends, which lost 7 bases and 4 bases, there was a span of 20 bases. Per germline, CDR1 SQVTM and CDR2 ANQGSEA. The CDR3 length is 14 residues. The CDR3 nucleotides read TGCAGCGCCACACTAACAGGGAAGGGTTACGAGCAGTACTTC. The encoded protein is CSATLTGKGYEQYF.

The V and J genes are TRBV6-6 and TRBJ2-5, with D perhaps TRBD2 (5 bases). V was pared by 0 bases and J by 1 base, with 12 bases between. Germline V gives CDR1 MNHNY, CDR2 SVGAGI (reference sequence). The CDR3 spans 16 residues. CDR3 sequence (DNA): TGTGCCAGCAGTTACTCTACGAATCGGGGCCAAGAGACCCAGTACTTC. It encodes CASSYSTNRGQETQYF.

CDR3 sequence reads: CASSLWLRGTRMVNEQFF. In DNA, the CDR3 is TGTGCCAGCAGTTTATGGCTGCGCGGGACCCGAATGGTCAATGAGCAGTTCTTC. The J gene is TRBJ2-1, the V gene TRBV27; a possible D gene is TRBD2 (6 bases). V was trimmed by 1 base and J by 6 bases, leaving 22 bases between them. Per the germline V gene, CDR1 is MNHEY and CDR2 is SMNVEV (reference sequence). The CDR3 is 18 amino acids.

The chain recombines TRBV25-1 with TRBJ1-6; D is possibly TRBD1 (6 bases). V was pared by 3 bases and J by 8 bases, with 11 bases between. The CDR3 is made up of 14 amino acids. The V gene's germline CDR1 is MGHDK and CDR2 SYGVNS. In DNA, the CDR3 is TGTGCCAGCAGTGATTACAGGGACGATTCACCCCTCCACTTT. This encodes CASSDYRDDSPLHF. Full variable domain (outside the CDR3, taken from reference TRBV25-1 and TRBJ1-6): EADIYQTPRYLVIGTGKKITLECSQTMGHDKMYWYQQDPGMELHLIHYSYGVNSTEKGDLSSESTVSRIRTEHFPLTLESARPSHTSQYLCASSDYRDDSPLHFGNGTRLTVT.

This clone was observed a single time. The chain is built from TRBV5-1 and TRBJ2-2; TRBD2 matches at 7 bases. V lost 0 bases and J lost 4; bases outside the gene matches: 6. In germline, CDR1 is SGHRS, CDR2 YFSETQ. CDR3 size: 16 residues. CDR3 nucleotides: TGCGCCAGCAGCTTGGTCCCTTCGGGGGGCACCGGGGAGCTGTTTTTT. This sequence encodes CASSLVPSGGTGELFF. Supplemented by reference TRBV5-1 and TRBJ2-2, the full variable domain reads KAGVTQTPRYLIKTRGQQVTLSCSPISGHRSVSWYQQTPGQGLQFLFEYFSETQRNKGNFPGRFSGRQFSNSRSEMNVSTLELGDSALYLCASSLVPSGGTGELFFGEGSRLTVL.

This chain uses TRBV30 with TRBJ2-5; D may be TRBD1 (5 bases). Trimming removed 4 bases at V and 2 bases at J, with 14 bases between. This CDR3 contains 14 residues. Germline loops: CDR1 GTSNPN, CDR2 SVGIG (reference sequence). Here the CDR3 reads CAWKRRGSQETQYF. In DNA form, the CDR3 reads TGTGCCTGGAAGCGAAGGGGCAGTCAAGAGACCCAGTACTTC.

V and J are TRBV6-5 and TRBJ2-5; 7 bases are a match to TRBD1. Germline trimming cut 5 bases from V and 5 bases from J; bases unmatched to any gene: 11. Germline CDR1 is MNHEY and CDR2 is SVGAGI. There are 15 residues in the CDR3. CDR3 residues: CASSLSWTGGETQYF. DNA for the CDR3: TGTGCCAGCAGTCTATCCTGGACAGGCGGGGAGACCCAGTACTTC.

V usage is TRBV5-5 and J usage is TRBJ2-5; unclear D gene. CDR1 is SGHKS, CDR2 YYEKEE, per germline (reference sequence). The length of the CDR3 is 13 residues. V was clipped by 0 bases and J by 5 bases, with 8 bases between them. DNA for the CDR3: TGTGCCAGCAGCTTGGGTGCCGAGGAGACCCAGTACTTC. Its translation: CASSLGAEETQYF.

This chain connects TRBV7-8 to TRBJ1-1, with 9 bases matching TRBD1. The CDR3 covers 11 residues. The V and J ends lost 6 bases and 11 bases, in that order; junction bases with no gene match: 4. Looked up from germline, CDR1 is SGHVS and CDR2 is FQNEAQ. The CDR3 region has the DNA TGTGCCAGCAGTCGAGACAGGGGGGCTTTCTTT. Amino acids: CASSRDRGAFF.

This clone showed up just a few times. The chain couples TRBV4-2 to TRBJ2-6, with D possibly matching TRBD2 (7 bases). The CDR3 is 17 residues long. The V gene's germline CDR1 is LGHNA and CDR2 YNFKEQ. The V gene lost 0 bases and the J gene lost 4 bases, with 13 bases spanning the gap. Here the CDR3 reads CASSQDPGGRGANVLTF. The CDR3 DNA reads TGTGCCAGCAGCCAAGATCCCGGGGGGCGAGGGGCCAACGTCCTGACTTTC.